What follows are 25 T cell receptor beta chains derived from one specimen sequenced in a study of cytomegalovirus exposure and HLA in healthy donors. Profiling relied on immunoSEQ multiplex PCR, and the TCRdb table lists in-frame clones only, not all of them. This table holds more than 45,000 clones, about 91% found once. The sample was PBMCs. These receptors all come from a woman between 25 and 40 years old in good health and CMV-seronegative.

This clone was detected only once. J is TRBJ2-3 and V is TRBV5-1; D is ambiguous. The CDR3 consists of 13 residues. The germline V and J ends were trimmed by 2 bases and 1 base, with 5 bases remaining between them. Germline lookup yields CDR1 SGHRS and CDR2 YFSETQ. In DNA form, the CDR3 reads TGCGCCAGCAGCTTTGAGGGCACAGATACGCAGTATTTT. Translation: CASSFEGTDTQYF.

V gene TRBV10-2 combines with J gene TRBJ2-5, with TRBD1 matching over 8 bases. The CDR3 is 19 amino acids. The germline CDR1 and CDR2 sequences are WSHSY and SAAADI. V gave up 3 bases and J gave up 5 bases; unmatched junction bases: 20. The CDR3 DNA reads TGCGCCAGCAGTGAATCAAATTTGGGAGGACAGGGCACCAGGGAGACCCAGTACTTC. It translates to CASSESNLGGQGTRETQYF.

The chain recombines TRBV30 with TRBJ1-1; D possibly corresponds to TRBD1 (5 bases). Trimming shortened V by 2 bases and J by 1 base, and 8 bases separated the two germline ends. This CDR3 region has 13 residues. Germline V CDR1 and CDR2: GTSNPN, SVGIG (reference sequence). This CDR3 reads CAWSLTGNTEAFF. CDR3 DNA: TGTGCCTGGAGTCTAACAGGGAACACTGAAGCTTTCTTT.

The chain links TRBV29-1 to TRBJ1-2, with TRBD1 matching over 7 bases. The CDR3 is 17 residues long. The J segment lost 4 bases and the V segment lost 1 base, leaving 15 bases of the junction unmatched. Germline loops: CDR1 SQVTM, CDR2 ANQGSEA. The CDR3 is CSVEVLYGDSGGYGYTF. The DNA for the CDR3 is TGCAGCGTTGAAGTACTATATGGGGACAGTGGGGGCTATGGCTACACCTTC.

As DNA, the CDR3 is TGTGCCAGCAAGACCGCGGGACTAGCGGGACAAGAGACCCAGTACTTC. Translating gives CASKTAGLAGQETQYF. J is TRBJ2-5 and V is TRBV25-1, with 13 bases matching TRBD2. The CDR3 is 16 residues long. V lost 7 bases and J lost 2; bases outside the gene matches: 7. Germline V CDR1 and CDR2: MGHDK, SYGVNS.

The chain employs TRBV10-3 and TRBJ2-1; 10 bases match TRBD1. V dropped 8 bases and J dropped 5; count of bases not matched to a gene: 9. CDR1 ENHRY and CDR2 SYGVKD come from the germline V gene. The CDR3 has 15 residues. CDR3 region: CAIAKGDRGDNEQFF. The CDR3 DNA sequence: TGTGCCATCGCTAAAGGGGACAGGGGAGACAATGAGCAGTTCTTC.

The J gene is TRBJ2-2, the V gene TRBV30; 7 bases match TRBD1. This CDR3 has 16 residues. Per germline, CDR1 GTSNPN and CDR2 SVGIG (reference sequence). The V segment lost 0 bases and the J segment 1 base; nucleotides outside the gene matches: 5. The CDR3 DNA is TGTGCCTGGAGTGTTGCCCGGACAGGGAACACCGGGGAGCTGTTTTTT. It specifies CAWSVARTGNTGELFF.

The chain is built from TRBV5-4 and TRBJ1-3; a weak D match, TRBD1 (5 bases). The germline V gene encodes CDR1 SGHNT and CDR2 YYREEE (reference sequence). The CDR3 loop spans 15 amino acids. Trimming cost V 2 bases and J 9 bases, with 18 bases left between them. The CDR3 coding sequence is TGTGCCAGCAGCTTTGGGACGGGAGTAGGCGGCACCATATATTTT. Protein product: CASSFGTGVGGTIYF.

The chain employs TRBV18 and TRBJ1-5; maybe TRBD1 (6 bases). This CDR3 has 13 residues. The germline gives CDR1 KGHSH, CDR2 LQKENI. Deletions cut 3 bases from V and 5 bases from J, with 8 bases between. The CDR3 region is CASSPAGDQPQHF. The CDR3, as DNA: TGTGCCAGCTCACCCGCAGGGGATCAGCCCCAGCATTTT.

The V call is TRBV28, the J call TRBJ2-1; D unresolved. The CDR3 has 17 amino acids. The germline CDR1 and CDR2 sequences are MDHEN and SYDVKM. With 9 bases removed from V and 8 bases from J, the gap between germline ends came to 29 bases. DNA for the CDR3: TGTGCCAGTTTACTCACCCGATTGAGAGATAGGCGGCATGAGCAGTTCTTC. This sequence encodes CASLLTRLRDRRHEQFF.

The chain employs TRBV28 and TRBJ2-1, with 7 bases lining up with TRBD2. The V gene end was trimmed by 8 bases and the J gene end by 3 bases; junction bases not matched to a gene: 10. Germline values: CDR1 MDHEN, CDR2 SYDVKM. The CDR3 has 15 residues. In nucleotides, the CDR3 is TGTGCCAGCTCCCGGGAGGCAGAGCACTACAATGAGCAGTTCTTC. Protein product: CASSREAEHYNEQFF. Full variable domain (remainder filled in from reference TRBV28 and TRBJ2-1): DVKVTQSSRYLVKRTGEKVFLECVQDMDHENMFWYRQDPGLGLRLIYFSYDVKMKEKGDIPEGYSVSREKKERFSLILESASTNQTSMYLCASSREAEHYNEQFFGPGTRLTVL.

The chain has TRBV9 and TRBJ1-3; 7 nucleotides match TRBD1. This CDR3 region has 16 residues. Germline trimming cut 2 bases from V and 0 bases from J; bases unmatched to any gene: 5. From germline, CDR1 is SGDLS and CDR2 YYNGEE. The CDR3 region has the DNA TGTGCCAGCAGCGTGCGACAGGGCCTCTCTGGAAACACCATATATTTT. Residues: CASSVRQGLSGNTIYF.

The V gene is TRBV19, the J gene TRBJ2-5, with D tentatively TRBD1 (5 bases). Germline V gives CDR1 LNHDA, CDR2 SQIVND (reference sequence). The CDR3 has 15 amino acids. V was shortened by 4 bases and J by 1 base, with 13 bases between the two germline ends. CDR3 nucleotide sequence: TGTGCCAGTAGTACTCAGGGAAGGGTCCAAGAGACCCAGTACTTC. It encodes CASSTQGRVQETQYF.

V and J are TRBV29-1 and TRBJ2-1; 7 bases are a match to TRBD1. V lost 3 bases and J lost 9; bases outside the gene matches: 8. CDR3 length equals 13 residues. Germline CDR1 reads SQVTM; CDR2 reads ANQGSEA. CDR3 loop: CSVDRTGVTEQFF. The CDR3 DNA sequence: TGCAGCGTTGATAGGACAGGTGTCACTGAGCAGTTCTTC.

This chain uses TRBV4-2 with TRBJ2-3, with D perhaps TRBD1 (6 bases). Trimming cost V 0 bases and J 4 bases, with 23 bases left between them. This CDR3 region has 19 residues. Germline CDR1 reads LGHNA; CDR2 reads YNFKEQ. For the CDR3, the DNA is TGTGCCAGCAGCCAAGATTGGGACACGAGGAGCCCTACCTCAGATACGCAGTATTTT. This translates into CASSQDWDTRSPTSDTQYF.

The rearrangement links TRBV5-1 to TRBJ2-3; 8 nucleotides align to TRBD1. The CDR3 extends over 18 amino acids. V shed 0 bases, J shed 2 bases, and the junction held 11 bases outside the gene matches. From germline, CDR1 is SGHRS and CDR2 YFSETQ. The CDR3 nucleotides read TGCGCCAGCAGCTTGGGTGGGACAGGCCCCTTTAACACAGATACGCAGTATTTT. It codes for CASSLGGTGPFNTDTQYF.

The chain links TRBV7-8 to TRBJ1-1; no clear D. V was shortened by 1 base and J by 3 bases, with 12 bases between the two germline ends. CDR3 size: 15 residues. Germline loops: CDR1 SGHVS, CDR2 FQNEAQ. CDR3 loop: CASSLGARKDTEAFF. CDR3 bases: TGTGCCAGCAGCTTAGGGGCTCGTAAGGACACTGAAGCTTTCTTT. The complete variable domain, with remaining parts taken from reference TRBV7-8 and TRBJ1-1, reads GAGVSQSPRYKVAKRGQDVALRCDPISGHVSLFWYQQALGQGPEFLTYFQNEAQLDKSGLPSDRFFAERPEGSVSTLKIQRTQQEDSAVYLCASSLGARKDTEAFFGQGTRLTVV.

This clone is a singleton in its sample. This chain links TRBV5-1 with TRBJ2-5; 7 bases are shared with TRBD1. V lost 2 bases and J lost 3; bases outside the gene matches: 1. CDR1 and CDR2 (germline): SGHRS, YFSETQ. CDR3 length: 13 residues. Here the CDR3 reads CASSFTGEETQYF. CDR3 DNA sequence: TGCGCCAGCAGCTTCACAGGGGAAGAGACCCAGTACTTC. The variable domain in full, completed from reference TRBV5-1 and TRBJ2-5, reads KAGVTQTPRYLIKTRGQQVTLSCSPISGHRSVSWYQQTPGQGLQFLFEYFSETQRNKGNFPGRFSGRQFSNSRSEMNVSTLELGDSALYLCASSFTGEETQYFGPGTRLLVL.

The genes are TRBV6-1 and TRBJ1-5, with D uncertain. Germline V gene data show CDR1 as MNHNS and CDR2 as SASEGT. V was clipped by 7 bases and J by 6 bases, with 19 bases between them. CDR3 length equals 15 residues. The CDR3 protein is CASNSQRGSGQPQHF. The CDR3, as DNA: TGTGCCAGCAACTCACAGCGCGGGTCGGGTCAGCCCCAGCATTTT.

The chain combines TRBV2 with TRBJ1-5; D may be TRBD1 (6 bases). V was pared by 3 bases and J by 0 bases, with 15 bases between. The germline gives CDR1 SNHLY, CDR2 FYNNEI. The length of the CDR3 is 17 residues. CDR3 nucleotide sequence: TGTGCCAGCAGTGACCCCGGGACATGGAATAGCAATCAGCCCCAGCATTTT. Its translation: CASSDPGTWNSNQPQHF.

The V and J genes are TRBV25-1 and TRBJ1-1, with D unclear. The CDR3 extends over 16 amino acids. Germline lookup yields CDR1 MGHDK and CDR2 SYGVNS. The V end was cut by 5 bases, the J end by 1 base, with 17 bases between. Written as DNA, the CDR3 is TGTGCCAGCAGTCCCCTAGGAGGTGCCCCGAACACTGAAGCTTTCTTT. Protein: CASSPLGGAPNTEAFF.

This sequence joins TRBV19 and TRBJ2-1; 9 bases match TRBD2. This CDR3 has 15 amino acids. The V and J ends lost 3 bases and 2 bases, in that order; junction bases with no gene match: 2. From germline, CDR1 is LNHDA and CDR2 SQIVND (reference sequence). The CDR3 DNA follows: TGTGCCAGTAGTATTTCTAGCGGGGCCTACAATGAGCAGTTCTTC. Its translation: CASSISSGAYNEQFF. The full variable domain, its missing parts supplied by reference TRBV19 and TRBJ2-1, is DGGITQSPKYLFRKEGQNVTLSCEQNLNHDAMYWYRQDPGQGLRLIYYSQIVNDFQKGDIAEGYSVSREKKESFPLTVTSAQKNPTAFYLCASSISSGAYNEQFFGPGTRLTVL.

This chain connects TRBV28 to TRBJ1-4; 7 bases line up with TRBD1. The CDR3 spans 15 residues. CDR1 and CDR2 from the germline V gene are MDHEN and SYDVKM. V trimming: 5 bases; J trimming: 2 bases; junction bases outside the gene matches: 5. This CDR3 is CASSRTGATNEKLFF. The CDR3 DNA reads as TGTGCCAGCAGTCGAACAGGGGCGACTAATGAAAAACTGTTTTTT.

The chain links TRBV6-6 to TRBJ1-2; 8 bases agree with TRBD1. Trimming removed 6 bases from V and 0 bases from J; junction bases left unmatched: 6. From germline, CDR1 is MNHNY and CDR2 SVGAGI (reference sequence). This CDR3 region has 15 residues. CDR3 amino acids: CASSQGQGANYGYTF. The CDR3 nucleotides are TGTGCCAGCAGCCAAGGACAGGGAGCTAACTATGGCTACACCTTC.

V is TRBV5-1 and J is TRBJ1-2; 8 nucleotides line up with TRBD1. The CDR3 is made up of 14 amino acids. Trimming took 1 base from V and 7 from J; bases not matched to a gene: 6. Germline CDR1 reads SGHRS; CDR2 reads YFSETQ. The CDR3 reads CASSLWQGASGYTF. CDR3 coding DNA: TGCGCCAGCAGCTTGTGGCAGGGGGCTAGTGGCTACACCTTC. The whole variable domain, filled in from reference TRBV5-1 and TRBJ1-2, reads KAGVTQTPRYLIKTRGQQVTLSCSPISGHRSVSWYQQTPGQGLQFLFEYFSETQRNKGNFPGRFSGRQFSNSRSEMNVSTLELGDSALYLCASSLWQGASGYTFGSGTRLTVV.